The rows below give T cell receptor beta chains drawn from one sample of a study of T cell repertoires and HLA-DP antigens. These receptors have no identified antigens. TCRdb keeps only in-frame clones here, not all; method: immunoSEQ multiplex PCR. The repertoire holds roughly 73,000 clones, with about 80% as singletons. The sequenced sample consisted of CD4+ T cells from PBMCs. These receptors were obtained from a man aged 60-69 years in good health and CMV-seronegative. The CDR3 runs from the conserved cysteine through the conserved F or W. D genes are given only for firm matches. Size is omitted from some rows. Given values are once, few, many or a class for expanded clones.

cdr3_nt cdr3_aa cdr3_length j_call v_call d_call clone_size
TGTGCCAGCAGCGTCCGGCTTGTGGTTGAGCAGTTCTTC CASSVRLVVEQFF 13 TRBJ2-1 TRBV7-9 - -
TGTGCCTGGAGTGTACTGAGGGGGAGGAATTCACCCCTCCACTTT CAWSVLRGRNSPLHF 15 TRBJ1-6 TRBV30 - -
TGTGCCAGCAGCTTAGTGATTAGCACAGATACGCAGTATTTT CASSLVISTDTQYF 14 TRBJ2-3 TRBV7-2 - -
TGCAGCGTTAAGACACAGGGAGGCGAGCAGTACTTC CSVKTQGGEQYF 12 TRBJ2-7 TRBV29-1 - -
TGTGCCAGCAGTAGTGGACCAAATGAAAAACTGTTTTTT CASSSGPNEKLFF 13 TRBJ1-4 TRBV2 - -
TGTGCCAGCAGCTTTCTGACTAGCGCTAGCACAGATACGCAGTATTTT CASSFLTSASTDTQYF 16 TRBJ2-3 TRBV11-2 TRBD2 once
TGTGCCAGCAGCCCCGCTAGCGGGGGGGCAGATACGCAGTATTTT CASSPASGGADTQYF 15 TRBJ2-3 TRBV9 TRBD2 -
TGTGCCAGCAGCTCGGGACAGGGAAACTATGGCTACACCTTC CASSSGQGNYGYTF 14 TRBJ1-2 TRBV13 TRBD1 -
TGTGCCAGCAGCTTGACCCCGGATAGCAATGAGCAGTTCTTC CASSLTPDSNEQFF 14 TRBJ2-1 TRBV5-6 - -
TGTGCCAGCAGTGAAAATACAGGCAGGGGCTATGGCTACACCTTC CASSENTGRGYGYTF 15 TRBJ1-2 TRBV25-1 - -
TGCAGCGTGGGACAGGGAGGAATGAATCAGCCCCAGCATTTT CSVGQGGMNQPQHF 14 TRBJ1-5 TRBV29-1 TRBD1 -
TGTGCCAGCAGCCCGGGAGCGGGAGCCCCAGATACGCAGTATTTT CASSPGAGAPDTQYF 15 TRBJ2-3 TRBV4-2 TRBD2 once
TGTGCCAGCAGCCGGGCTAGGTATTCACCCCTCCACTTT CASSRARYSPLHF 13 TRBJ1-6 TRBV6-5 - few
TGTGCCTGGAGTGACTCTGGGGCCAACGTCCTGACTTTC CAWSDSGANVLTF 13 TRBJ2-6 TRBV30 - -
TGTGCCAGCTCACCGGGGCAGGGCCAGTACTTC CASSPGQGQYF 11 TRBJ2-7 TRBV18 - -
TGTGCCAGCAGCCCGGGACTAGCGGGAGTAGAGACCCAGTACTTC CASSPGLAGVETQYF 15 TRBJ2-5 TRBV25-1 TRBD2 -
TGTGCCAGCAGCAAAACTCAAACGCGGACAGGGGCCTGGGAGCTGTTTTTT CASSKTQTRTGAWELFF 17 TRBJ2-2 TRBV7-2 TRBD1 -
TGCGCCAGCAGCTTCGGGGCAGGGACGAACTCCTACAATGAGCAGTTCTTC CASSFGAGTNSYNEQFF 17 TRBJ2-1 TRBV5-1 - -
TGTGCCAGCAGTGAAAAGGGACAGGGGGCCACAGATACGCAGTATTTT CASSEKGQGATDTQYF 16 TRBJ2-3 TRBV2 TRBD1 -
TGTGCCAGCAGTTACCGGGTCAGTAGGGAGAACACTGAAGCTTTCTTT CASSYRVSRENTEAFF 16 TRBJ1-1 TRBV6-6 - -
TGTGCCAGCAGCGGGCGGGGAGCCTCTAGCACAGATACGCAGTATTTT CASSGRGASSTDTQYF 16 TRBJ2-3 TRBV9 - -
TGCGCCAGCAGCCAAGTTTTGGGGGGGGCGCGGACTGAAGCTTTCTTT CASSQVLGGARTEAFF 16 TRBJ1-1 TRBV4-1 - many
TGCGCCAGCAGCCAACGAACCCAGTTTGGAGAGACCCAGTACTTC CASSQRTQFGETQYF 15 TRBJ2-5 TRBV4-1 - -
TGCGCCAGCAGGTCTACGGGAAACACCATATATTTT CASRSTGNTIYF 12 TRBJ1-3 TRBV5-1 - -
TGTGCCAGCAGCTTACATCCAGGCCCCACCGGGGAGCTGTTTTTT CASSLHPGPTGELFF 15 TRBJ2-2 TRBV7-6 - few
TGTGCCAGCAGCAGAGGGACCGTGAACACTGAAGCTTTCTTT CASSRGTVNTEAFF 14 TRBJ1-1 TRBV11-3 - -
TGTGCCAGTAGTCGAGGAGGAGCGGACACCGGGGAGCTGTTTTTT CASSRGGADTGELFF 15 TRBJ2-2 TRBV19 - -
TGTGCCAGCAGTGCTGTTGATGAGCAGTTCTTC CASSAVDEQFF 11 TRBJ2-1 TRBV2 - -
TGTGCCAGCAGCTTAGACGGGTATAATTCACCCCTCCACTTT CASSLDGYNSPLHF 14 TRBJ1-6 TRBV7-8 - -
TGTGCCAGCAGCCGGAGGGCGGGTTTGGCTGAAGCTTTCTTT CASSRRAGLAEAFF 14 TRBJ1-1 TRBV7-2 - -
TGTGCCTGGGCTAGTAACTCTGGAAACACCATATATTTT CAWASNSGNTIYF 13 TRBJ1-3 TRBV30 - once
TGTGCCAGTAGTATTCAGTGGAGCTCCTACAATGAGCAGTTCTTC CASSIQWSSYNEQFF 15 TRBJ2-1 TRBV19 - few
TGTGCCTGGAGTCACACGGGACTTGGGGAGCTGTTTTTT CAWSHTGLGELFF 13 TRBJ2-2 TRBV30 - -
TGTGCCAGCAGCGTCGCGGGGAACACCGGGGAGCTGTTTTTT CASSVAGNTGELFF 14 TRBJ2-2 TRBV9 - -
TGTGCCAGCAGCAGACTAGCGGGAGTACAGGAGACCCAGTACTTC CASSRLAGVQETQYF 15 TRBJ2-5 TRBV14 TRBD2 -
TGTGCCAGCCGGGACCCCAATTCACCCCTCCACTTT CASRDPNSPLHF 12 TRBJ1-6 TRBV27 - few
TGTGCCAGCAGCCCTCGTAGGCCTCTAATCACAGATACGCAGTATTTT CASSPRRPLITDTQYF 16 TRBJ2-3 TRBV7-2 - -
TGTGCCAGCAGCCGGGACGCCAGCTCCTACAATGAGCAGTTCTTC CASSRDASSYNEQFF 15 TRBJ2-1 TRBV5-4 - -
TGTGCCAGCTCCCCGACAAAGGACGAGCAGTACTTC CASSPTKDEQYF 12 TRBJ2-7 TRBV18 - -
TGTGCCAGCAGCCTCCAGACAGGGAACACAGATACGCAGTATTTT CASSLQTGNTDTQYF 15 TRBJ2-3 TRBV7-2 TRBD1 once
TGTGCCAGCAGCCCGACAGGGGCTGGAAACACCATATATTTT CASSPTGAGNTIYF 14 TRBJ1-3 TRBV11-2 TRBD1 -
TGTGCCAGCAGCGCTGGACAGGTGTTGACCGGGGAGCTGTTTTTT CASSAGQVLTGELFF 15 TRBJ2-2 TRBV9 TRBD1 -
TGTGCCAGTAGTATGGGAGGGGATTCACCCCTCCACTTT CASSMGGDSPLHF 13 TRBJ1-6 TRBV19 - many
TGTGCCAGCAGGCAAGGGTCCGCTAACTATGGCTACACCTTC CASRQGSANYGYTF 14 TRBJ1-2 TRBV7-2 - once
TGTGCCAGCTCACTCTCGACAAGCAACTATGGCTACACCTTC CASSLSTSNYGYTF 14 TRBJ1-2 TRBV18 - -
TGTGCCAGCAGGGGACTAGCGGGGGGGCATGTAGATACGCAGTATTTT CASRGLAGGHVDTQYF 16 TRBJ2-3 TRBV2 TRBD2 -
TGTGCCAGTAGTTACCCACAGGGGGCGGGAATCGGGGAGCTGTTTTTT CASSYPQGAGIGELFF 16 TRBJ2-2 TRBV19 TRBD1 -
TGTGCCAGCAGCGGACAGGGGGCTGGCGGGGAGCTGTTTTTT CASSGQGAGGELFF 14 TRBJ2-2 TRBV6-4 TRBD1 -
TGTGCCAGCGCCAATAGGGGCGGGGGGGTTATTGGAACAGATACGCAGTATTTT CASANRGGGVIGTDTQYF 18 TRBJ2-3 TRBV19 TRBD2 -
TGTGCCACTACGCGAGCGGGCTTTGGAGGTGCTGAAGCTTTCTTT CATTRAGFGGAEAFF 15 TRBJ1-1 TRBV19 - -